A few counts support the clone carrying this TCR beta chain. What it recognizes is unknown. The sample belongs to a study of somatic mutations in cytotoxic T cells in rheumatoid arthritis. Study-level results: Slight TRBV07 underrepresentation in rheumatoid arthritis patients went unadjusted for multiple comparisons.

The V gene end was trimmed by 5 bases and the J gene end by 4 bases; junction bases not matched to a gene: 12. From germline, CDR1 is SEHNR and CDR2 FQNEAQ (reference sequence). The CDR3 sequence is 16 residues long. Researchers isolated CD4+ and CD8+ cells by positive magnetic bead selection and then checked their purity by flow cytometry. Profiled with immunoSEQ multiplex PCR; TCRdb holds only in-frame clones, not every one. Among 13,000 or so clones, under 85% were seen once, and the ten largest hold approximately 14%. This clonotype was sampled from a woman between 55 and 75 years old in good health. V is TRBV7-9 and J is TRBJ2-5; 8 bases are a match to TRBD1. Sample: CD8+ T cells sorted from blood. CDR3 loop: CASSPGTGGVGETQYF. The DNA for the CDR3 is TGTGCCAGCAGCCCAGGGACAGGTGGGGTAGGAGAGACCCAGTACTTC.